The 12 T cell receptor beta chains below all came from one sample that was sequenced in a study of tissue T cells after allogeneic stem cell transplantation. This table comes from immunoSEQ multiplex PCR, and its TCRdb copy is limited to in-frame clones, with some not included. The table lists 600 or so clones, over 70% of them singletons. This specimen was duodenal tissue, taken at autopsy. These receptors all stem from a female patient between 40 and 69 years old with steroid-refractory graft-versus-host disease after an allogeneic stem cell transplant. Some T cells may trace back to the graft donor.

This chain joins TRBV14 and TRBJ1-1, with D hard to call. The V and J ends lost 1 base and 5 bases respectively, with 14 bases between them. This CDR3 contains 15 residues. Looked up from germline, CDR1 is SGHDN and CDR2 is FVKESK. In DNA, the CDR3 is TGTGCCAGCAGCCAAGTACTAGGGCGGCGAACTGAAGCTTTCTTT. This codes for CASSQVLGRRTEAFF. Full variable domain (missing parts from reference TRBV14 and TRBJ1-1): EAGVTQFPSHSVIEKGQTVTLRCDPISGHDNLYWYRRVMGKEIKFLLHFVKESKQDESGMPNNRFLAERTGGTYSTLKVQPAELEDSGVYFCASSQVLGRRTEAFFGQGTRLTVV.

This clone was seen a few times. The rearrangement links TRBV4-2 to TRBJ2-1; D perhaps matches TRBD1 (5 bases). V was shortened by 4 bases and J by 6 bases, with 13 bases between the two germline ends. The CDR3 has 14 residues. Germline V CDR1 and CDR2: LGHNA, YNFKEQ. CDR3 sequence: CASSRRWGLNEQFF. In DNA, the CDR3 is TGTGCCAGCAGCCGAAGATGGGGCCTCAATGAGCAGTTCTTC.

The V gene is TRBV9, the J gene TRBJ1-4, with D possibly being TRBD1 (6 bases). V shed 3 bases and J shed 8 bases, with 14 bases lying between them. CDR1 and CDR2 from the germline V gene are SGDLS and YYNGEE. The CDR3 consists of 14 residues. The CDR3 is CASSADGGQEKLFF. CDR3 bases: TGTGCCAGCAGCGCAGACGGGGGCCAAGAAAAACTGTTTTTT.

The chain joins TRBV4-2 to TRBJ2-7; D is undetermined. CDR1 LGHNA and CDR2 YNFKEQ come from the germline V gene. Trimming removed 2 bases at V and 6 bases at J, with 8 bases between. This CDR3 comprises 12 residues. The CDR3 loop reads CASSQKGIEQYF. DNA for the CDR3: TGTGCCAGCAGCCAAAAAGGGATCGAGCAGTACTTC.

V is TRBV28 and J is TRBJ1-2, with D hard to call. The V gene's germline CDR1 is MDHEN and CDR2 SYDVKM. Trimming took off 5 bases at V and 5 bases at J, with 12 bases between the two ends. The CDR3 runs to 13 residues. The CDR3 protein is CASSPTLEYGYTF. CDR3 DNA: TGTGCCAGCAGTCCCACCCTCGAGTATGGCTACACCTTC.

The chain combines TRBV29-1 with TRBJ2-4, with TRBD1 as a possible D gene (7 bases). Trimming removed 4 bases at V and 8 bases at J, with 24 bases between. CDR1 is SQVTM and CDR2 is ANQGSEA in the germline V gene. The CDR3 sequence is 16 residues long. The CDR3 sequence: CSVVGGFGTVGDIQYF. Here the CDR3 DNA reads TGCAGCGTTGTGGGGGGTTTCGGGACAGTCGGGGACATTCAGTACTTC.

This chain joins TRBV11-2 and TRBJ2-5, with TRBD1 matching over 7 bases. From germline, CDR1 is SGHAT and CDR2 FQNNGV. The CDR3 is made up of 14 amino acids. The V gene end was trimmed by 3 bases and the J gene end by 2 bases; junction bases not matched to a gene: 3. As DNA, the CDR3 is TGTGCCAGCAGCTTCCGCAGGGGGCAAGAGACCCAGTACTTC. It translates to CASSFRRGQETQYF.

This chain links TRBV7-6 with TRBJ1-5; 7 bases are a match to TRBD1. Germline values: CDR1 SGHVS, CDR2 FNYEAQ. V was clipped by 5 bases and J by 0 bases; unmatched bases: 4. This CDR3 has 15 residues. In nucleotides, the CDR3 is TGTGCCAGCAGCCAGGGGGGGAGTAGCAATCAGCCCCAGCATTTT. Its protein product is CASSQGGSSNQPQHF. The whole variable domain, remainder taken from reference TRBV7-6 and TRBJ1-5, is GAGVSQSPRYKVTKRGQDVALRCDPISGHVSLYWYRQALGQGPEFLTYFNYEAQQDKSGLPNDRFSAERPEGSISTLTIQRTEQRDSAMYRCASSQGGSSNQPQHFGDGTRLSIL.

This clone came up a few times. CDR3 coding DNA: TGTGCCAGTACTTCGAGCGCCGGGGCCAAAAACATTCAGTACTTC. Translation gives CASTSSAGAKNIQYF. The chain is built from TRBV19 and TRBJ2-4, with no clear D. V gave up 7 bases and J gave up 1 base, with 14 bases separating them. Germline V gene data show CDR1 as LNHDA and CDR2 as SQIVND (reference sequence). The CDR3 is made up of 15 amino acids. Complete variable domain (other parts from reference TRBV19 and TRBJ2-4): DGGITQSPKYLFRKEGQNVTLSCEQNLNHDAMYWYRQDPGQGLRLIYYSQIVNDFQKGDIAEGYSVSREKKESFPLTVTSAQKNPTAFYLCASTSSAGAKNIQYFGAGTRLSVL.

This clone was seen once. The rearrangement links TRBV5-5 to TRBJ2-5; possible D gene TRBD2, 7 bases. The CDR3 covers 18 residues. Germline V gene data show CDR1 as SGHKS and CDR2 as YYEKEE (reference sequence). The ends were cut back, 4 bases at V and 1 base at J, with 23 bases in the middle. The CDR3 is CASSVSPGGLLTQETQYF. DNA for the CDR3: TGTGCCAGCAGCGTATCCCCCGGGGGGCTCCTCACCCAAGAGACCCAGTACTTC.

This chain connects TRBV19 to TRBJ1-2; no clear D. Trimming took 3 bases from V and 2 from J, leaving 10 bases between them. The germline gives CDR1 LNHDA, CDR2 SQIVND (reference sequence). The CDR3 covers 14 residues. As DNA, the CDR3 is TGTGCCAGTAGTATCGCGTCCGGCAACTATGGCTACACCTTC. Translated: CASSIASGNYGYTF.

This clone is labeled as hyperexpanded. The chain uses TRBV19 and TRBJ1-1, with D uncertain. The length of the CDR3 is 12 residues. The germline V and J ends were trimmed by 3 bases and 1 base, with 3 bases remaining between them. The germline CDR1 and CDR2 sequences are LNHDA and SQIVND (reference sequence). The CDR3 sequence is CASSIRNTEAFF. CDR3 coding DNA: TGTGCCAGTAGTATTAGGAACACTGAAGCTTTCTTT.